In its sample, the clone carrying this TCR beta chain was seen a few times. Its target is unknown. As to time point: newly diagnosed GD, antithyroid drugs for less than 3 months. PBMCs provided the RNA from which the TCR library was made. Arm-PCR with iRepertoire HTBI primers amplified the CDR3 regions for these TCR beta libraries. MiXCR was run by TCRdb on the multiplex PCR reads, yielding one entry per CDR3 protein. The table has about 470,000 distinct CDR3 sequences, about a sixth seen once. This entry is derived from a study of regulatory T cells in long-lasting Graves disease. The study, taken as a whole, reports: Persistent cases favored TRBV28, TRBJ1-2 and TRBJ2-5.

V was pared by 4 bases and J by 0 bases, with 19 bases between. This CDR3 contains 17 residues. Germline CDR1 reads LNHDA; CDR2 reads SQIVND (reference sequence). These sequences were also reported in another study, on T cells in Graves' hyperthyroidism and ophthalmopathy.

The sequencing used peripheral blood mononuclear cells (PBMCs), collected at new diagnosis, from a patient treated with antithyroid drugs. The TCR originated in a middle-aged man with Graves disease. V and J are TRBV19 and TRBJ2-7, with D perhaps TRBD1 (5 bases). CDR3 DNA: TGTGCCAGTAGTACACCCGCTCACAGGACCAGCTCCTACGAGCAGTACTTC. Protein sequence: CASSTPAHRTSSYEQYF.